Each of the 22 T cell receptor beta chains below was sequenced from the same sample in a study of beta chain features in type 1 diabetes. Study-level points and caveats: Across all four CD4+ subsets, people with type 1 diabetes showed modestly shorter TCRB CDR3s.

cDNA synthesis used the whole RNA isolate, giving expressed TCRB sequences. TCRdb keeps only in-frame clones here, not all; method: immunoSEQ multiplex PCR. The data contain some 640,000 clones, over 12% of them singletons. The antigens of these receptors remain unknown. Sequenced: naive CD4+ T cells from blood. The receptors shown here come from a man between 18 and 29 years old with type 1 diabetes.

This clone has just a few counts. Here the CDR3 reads CASSGATSGSSYEQYF. The CDR3 DNA sequence: TGTGCCAGCAGTGGGGCGACTAGCGGGAGCTCCTACGAGCAGTACTTC. The rearrangement links TRBV2 to TRBJ2-7; 12 bases map to TRBD2. The length of the CDR3 is 16 residues. Germline V gene data show CDR1 as SNHLY and CDR2 as FYNNEI. J gave up 0 bases and V 4 bases, and 4 bases lay outside the gene matches.

Comments on this clone: Other DNA sequences in the sample encode the same CDR3. The chain is built from TRBV7-2 and TRBJ2-1; D is undetermined. The CDR3 is 13 residues long. The germline V and J ends were trimmed by 5 bases and 3 bases, with 8 bases remaining between them. Per the germline V gene, CDR1 is SGHTA and CDR2 is FQGNSA. Here the CDR3 reads CASSPQLYNEQFF. CDR3 in DNA: TGTGCCAGCAGCCCTCAGCTCTACAATGAGCAGTTCTTC.

Worth noting for this clone: The identical CDR3 is also encoded by other nucleotide sequences in the sample. The J gene is TRBJ1-1, the V gene TRBV9; the match to TRBD1 covers 9 bases. Germline trimming cut 3 bases from V and 3 bases from J; bases unmatched to any gene: 3. The germline gives CDR1 SGDLS, CDR2 YYNGEE. This CDR3 contains 14 residues. The DNA of the CDR3 is TGTGCCAGCAGCGCGGACAGGGGAGACACTGAAGCTTTCTTT. Amino acids: CASSADRGDTEAFF.

The chain recombines TRBV10-3 with TRBJ1-2, with D perhaps TRBD1 (6 bases). Trimming removed 2 bases from V and 6 bases from J, with 13 bases in between. Germline V gene sequence: CDR1 ENHRY, CDR2 SYGVKD. This CDR3 comprises 14 residues. The CDR3 DNA is TGTGCCATCAGTGAGACAGGGAAGGATGATGGCTACACCTTC. Amino acid sequence: CAISETGKDDGYTF.

The chain joins TRBV19 to TRBJ1-2; no reliable D call. Germline V gene data show CDR1 as LNHDA and CDR2 as SQIVND (reference sequence). V lost 3 bases and J lost 0, with 5 bases in between. This CDR3 region has 13 residues. The CDR3: CASSIAANYGYTF. The CDR3 region has the DNA TGTGCCAGTAGTATTGCAGCTAACTATGGCTACACCTTC.

The chain joins TRBV12-2 to TRBJ2-3. TRBV12-2 constitutes a pseudogene. The CDR3 spans 12 residues. The CDR3 sequence is CASRLGDVGQYF. The CDR3 nucleotides read TGTGCAAGTCGCTTAGGTGACGTAGGGCAGTATTTT.

This chain uses TRBV5-6 with TRBJ2-7, with 7 bases lining up with TRBD1. With 7 bases clipped from V and 2 bases from J, the junction kept 9 bases outside the gene matches. This CDR3 is 14 amino acids long. Germline V gene lookup returns CDR1 SGHDT and CDR2 YYEEEE. CDR3 coding DNA: TGTGCCAGCGGGTGGACAGGTCTTACCTACGAGCAGTACTTC. It specifies CASGWTGLTYEQYF. Full variable domain (remainder filled in from reference TRBV5-6 and TRBJ2-7): DAGVTQSPTHLIKTRGQQVTLRCSPKSGHDTVSWYQQALGQGPQFIFQYYEEEERQRGNFPDRFSGHQFPNYSSELNVNALLLGDSALYLCASGWTGLTYEQYFGPGTRLTVT.

This clone was found a few times. The V call is TRBV5-1, the J call TRBJ2-1; D may be TRBD2 (5 bases). The CDR3 has 14 amino acids. The germline gives CDR1 SGHRS, CDR2 YFSETQ. Trimming left V 2 bases short and J 7 bases short, with 13 bases between. The CDR3 region has the DNA TGCGCCAGCAGCTTCGGGCTAGAGGGTAATGAGCAGTTCTTC. It codes for CASSFGLEGNEQFF.

Only a few counts were recorded for this clone. CDR3 amino acids: CAWVGLGAYEQYF. CDR3 in DNA: TGTGCCTGGGTTGGCTTAGGGGCCTACGAGCAGTACTTC. V gene TRBV30 combines with J gene TRBJ2-7; D perhaps matches TRBD1 (5 bases). The CDR3 contains 13 residues. In germline, CDR1 is GTSNPN, CDR2 SVGIG (reference sequence). Trimming removed 5 bases from V and 2 bases from J, with 13 bases in between.

V usage is TRBV6-4 and J usage is TRBJ2-1; D could derive from TRBD1 or TRBD2 (5 bases each). The germline V gene has CDR1 MRHNA and CDR2 SNTAGT. V lost 0 bases, J lost 6 bases, and 15 bases lay in between. The CDR3 contains 16 residues. This CDR3 reads CASSDSRWGYFNEQFF. The CDR3 bases are TGTGCCAGCAGTGACTCGAGGTGGGGGTACTTCAATGAGCAGTTCTTC.

A word on this clone: The identical CDR3 is also encoded by other nucleotide sequences in the sample. The rearrangement uses TRBV4-3 and TRBJ1-5; D remains ambiguous. The V gene lost 1 base and the J gene lost 4 bases, with 2 bases spanning the gap. The germline V gene encodes CDR1 LGHNA and CDR2 YSLEER. CDR3 length: 12 amino acids. The CDR3 coding sequence is TGCGCCAGCAGCCAAGGGAATCAGCCCCAGCATTTT. It translates to CASSQGNQPQHF.

With respect to this clone: This sample includes further DNA sequences coding for the same CDR3. This chain uses TRBV29-1 with TRBJ1-1; D is unclear. Between the trimmed V and J ends, which lost 3 bases and 0 bases, there was a span of 8 bases. CDR3 size: 13 residues. The germline CDR1 and CDR2 sequences are SQVTM and ANQGSEA. This CDR3 reads CSVEGGMNTEAFF. CDR3 nucleotide sequence: TGCAGCGTTGAGGGAGGGATGAACACTGAAGCTTTCTTT.

There are a few counts of this clone. This chain joins TRBV7-2 and TRBJ2-7, with TRBD1 matching 8 bases. CDR3 size: 16 residues. CDR1 SGHTA and CDR2 FQGNSA come from the germline V gene. The V gene end was trimmed by 4 bases and the J gene end by 6 bases; junction bases not matched to a gene: 14. CDR3 in amino acids: CASSSPPGTGLSEQYF. Written as DNA, the CDR3 is TGTGCCAGCAGCTCTCCACCCGGGACAGGTCTCAGCGAGCAGTACTTC.

V and J are TRBV7-9 and TRBJ1-3; D unclear. Germline-derived CDR1 and CDR2 are SEHNR and FQNEAQ (reference sequence). V was cut by 7 bases and J by 0 bases, with 13 bases left in between. This CDR3 is 15 amino acids long. DNA for the CDR3: TGTGCCAGCAACTATGGCCTGGGCTCTGGAAACACCATATATTTT. Translation: CASNYGLGSGNTIYF.

This clone was counted a few times. The chain combines TRBV5-1 with TRBJ1-6, with D hard to call. Germline V gives CDR1 SGHRS, CDR2 YFSETQ. V was clipped by 2 bases and J by 9 bases, with 18 bases between them. The CDR3 runs 16 residues. CDR3 coding DNA: TGCGCCAGCAGCTTCCAGTCGGCAGAGAATGGTTCACCCCTCCACTTT. Protein sequence: CASSFQSAENGSPLHF.

This CDR3 is CASSVVSQGGEAFF. The CDR3, as DNA: TGTGCCAGCAGTGTGGTATCTCAGGGAGGCGAAGCTTTCTTT. V is TRBV2 and J is TRBJ1-1, with D perhaps matching TRBD1 (5 bases). V lost 4 bases to trimming and J lost 8 bases, with 17 bases between them. Per germline, CDR1 SNHLY and CDR2 FYNNEI. The length of the CDR3 is 14 residues. The full variable domain, with the rest looked up from reference TRBV2 and TRBJ1-1, is EPEVTQTPSHQVTQMGQEVILRCVPISNHLYFYWYRQILGQKVEFLVSFYNNEISEKSEIFDDQFSVERPDGSNFTLKIRSTKLEDSAMYFCASSVVSQGGEAFFGQGTRLTVV.

This clone was found once. The rearrangement uses TRBV4-1 and TRBJ1-5, with TRBD1 matching 10 bases. The CDR3 spans 16 residues. V dropped 4 bases and J dropped 5; count of bases not matched to a gene: 8. CDR1 and CDR2 from the germline V gene are MGHRA and YSYEKL. The CDR3 is CASSPTDRGNYQPQHF. The CDR3 DNA reads as TGCGCCAGCAGCCCAACGGACAGGGGGAACTATCAGCCCCAGCATTTT.

V usage is TRBV29-1 and J usage is TRBJ1-2, with a tentative D call TRBD1 (5 bases). V lost 7 bases and J 6 bases, leaving 24 bases between the germline ends. The CDR3 loop spans 15 amino acids. In germline, CDR1 is SQVTM, CDR2 ANQGSEA. The CDR3 protein is CSAGSLGPSFDGYTF. The CDR3 DNA follows: TGCAGCGCTGGATCTTTGGGACCGAGTTTCGATGGCTACACCTTC.

Only one count was recorded for this clone. The rearrangement joins TRBV30 to TRBJ1-1, with 9 bases aligning to TRBD1. The CDR3 loop spans 14 amino acids. Germline CDR1 GTSNPN, CDR2 SVGIG (reference sequence). J gave up 5 bases and V 4 bases, and 8 bases lay outside the gene matches. This CDR3 reads CAWTTGGEGTEAFF. CDR3 bases: TGTGCCTGGACGACAGGGGGGGAAGGGACTGAAGCTTTCTTT.

This rearrangement joins TRBV11-1 to TRBJ1-1, with D possibly TRBD1 on 5 matching bases. The CDR3 runs 14 residues. Germline-derived CDR1 and CDR2 are SGHAT and FQDESV (reference sequence). Between the trimmed V and J ends, which lost 5 bases and 5 bases, there was a span of 15 bases. The CDR3 DNA is TGTGCCAGCAGCGCAGGAGTCGGGGGGACTGAAGCTTTCTTT. This codes for CASSAGVGGTEAFF.

The sample holds a few counts of this clone. The rearrangement links TRBV5-1 to TRBJ2-2; D is possibly TRBD1 (5 bases). V was shortened by 2 bases and J by 0 bases, with 11 bases between the two germline ends. This CDR3 has 16 residues. Per the germline V gene, CDR1 is SGHRS and CDR2 is YFSETQ. The CDR3 protein is CASSFTGSPNTGELFF. CDR3 DNA: TGCGCCAGCAGCTTTACAGGAAGTCCGAACACCGGGGAGCTGTTTTTT.

Only a few counts were recorded for this clone. CDR3 DNA: TGTGCCAGCAGCAACCCCGCTGGGACTAGCGGGGGAGATACGCAGTATTTT. Translation gives CASSNPAGTSGGDTQYF. The J gene is TRBJ2-3, the V gene TRBV7-2; 14 bases are a match to TRBD2. In germline, CDR1 is SGHTA, CDR2 FQGNSA. The junction had 9 bases not matched to a gene; V was cut back by 5 bases and J by 5 bases. The CDR3 length is 17 residues.